A single sample is the source of the 3 T cell receptor beta chains below, sequenced in a study of T cell responses to AZD1222 COVID-19 vaccine. Using immunoSEQ multiplex PCR, the repertoire was profiled, and TCRdb retains in-frame clones only, with some absent. This sample has about 48,000 clones, with 70% to 90% found just once. The sample consisted of peripheral blood, taken 28 days after the second AZD1222 dose. The receptors were sampled from an adult who received the AZD1222 COVID-19 vaccine.

The chain has TRBV6-5 and TRBJ1-1; TRBD1 agrees at 8 bases. From germline, CDR1 is MNHEY and CDR2 SVGAGI. The J segment lost 3 bases and the V segment lost 8 bases, leaving 5 bases of the junction unmatched. The CDR3 has 13 amino acids. Here the CDR3 DNA reads TGTGCCAGCGGGGAACAGGGGGACACTGAAGCTTTCTTT. This sequence encodes CASGEQGDTEAFF.

This chain links TRBV5-1 with TRBJ1-1; D is possibly TRBD1 (6 bases). The V end lost 1 base, the J end lost 1 base, and 14 bases lay between the germline ends. The CDR3 covers 16 residues. CDR1 is SGHRS, CDR2 YFSETQ, per germline. The CDR3 sequence is CASSLRGAGENTEAFF. The CDR3 nucleotides are TGCGCCAGCAGCTTGAGGGGGGCAGGGGAGAACACTGAAGCTTTCTTT. The entire variable domain, with the rest obtained from reference TRBV5-1 and TRBJ1-1, is as follows: KAGVTQTPRYLIKTRGQQVTLSCSPISGHRSVSWYQQTPGQGLQFLFEYFSETQRNKGNFPGRFSGRQFSNSRSEMNVSTLELGDSALYLCASSLRGAGENTEAFFGQGTRLTVV.

The rearrangement joins TRBV24-1 to TRBJ2-1; 10 bases match TRBD2. J lost 7 bases, V lost 2 bases, and 10 bases had no gene match. Germline lookup yields CDR1 KGHDR and CDR2 SFDVKD. The length of the CDR3 is 17 residues. The CDR3 region has the DNA TGTGCCACCAGTGATTCCAGAGCGGGGGGGGCCAAGAATGAGCAGTTCTTC. It encodes CATSDSRAGGAKNEQFF.